This T cell receptor (beta chain) was obtained from a study of PD-L1 blockade in urothelial cancer. Study as a whole: Samples of blood were analyzed 3 weeks (second dose) and 6 weeks after treatment start. Notes on the study in general: A pretreatment blood TCR clonality that fell below the median predicted better progression-free and overall survival.

A few counts support this clone. Its antigen is undetermined. Clones were sequenced by immunoSEQ multiplex PCR, and TCRdb holds only the in-frame ones, with some missing. The sample holds 20,000 to 25,000 clones, under 95% seen once. The sample's time point: peripheral blood 6 weeks after treatment start. Patients yielded 1 to 8 samples each, pretreatment and on-treatment. The V gene lost 0 bases and the J gene lost 4 bases, with 6 bases spanning the gap. Germline V gives CDR1 SEHNR, CDR2 FQNEAQ (reference sequence). The CDR3 loop spans 13 amino acids. This specimen was PBMCs, taken around atezolizumab (anti-PD-L1) treatment. The TCR was taken from a woman aged 55-70 years with urothelial cancer. This chain joins TRBV7-9 and TRBJ1-1; D might be TRBD1 (6 bases). The CDR3 region has the DNA TGTGCCAGCAGCTTAGCACAGGGCACTGAAGCTTTCTTT. This translates into CASSLAQGTEAFF.